The sequence of this TCR beta chain was determined in a study of cytomegalovirus exposure and HLA in healthy donors. With 60 Vbeta and 13 Jbeta primers, the PCR was carried out. Original methodology: Per a later analysis, the number of unique TCR beta chains was roughly 80 million, of which roughly 10 million were shared. Clones were read by immunoSEQ multiplex PCR, and TCRdb kept only the in-frame ones, dropping some. D and trimming come from the DNA, and the V and J calls and clone size come from that table. The listing contains over 70,000 clones. For this clone: The target antigen is unknown.

Germline V gene data show CDR1 as SEHNR and CDR2 as FQNEAQ (reference sequence). The CDR3 is 13 residues long. The V segment lost 1 base and the J segment 4 bases; nucleotides outside the gene matches: 1. Broader study findings: Presence/absence comparisons presumed near-even sequencing depth among donors. The sole available immune exposure information was CMV serostatus.

The clonotype originates from a woman aged 40 to 50 in good health and CMV-seropositive. The genes are TRBV7-9 and TRBJ2-7; 7 bases agree with TRBD2. Sequencing was performed on PBMCs. Here the CDR3 reads CASSLVGGYEQYF. In DNA form, the CDR3 reads TGTGCCAGCAGCTTAGTCGGGGGGTACGAGCAGTACTTC.